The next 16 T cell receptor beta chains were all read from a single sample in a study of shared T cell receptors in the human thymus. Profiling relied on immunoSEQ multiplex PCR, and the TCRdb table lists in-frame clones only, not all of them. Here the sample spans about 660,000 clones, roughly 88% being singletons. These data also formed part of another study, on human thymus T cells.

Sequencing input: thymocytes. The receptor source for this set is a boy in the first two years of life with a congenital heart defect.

CDR3 DNA sequence: TGTGCCAGCAGCGCCATACCACAGGGGAACTCTGGAAACACCATATATTTT. Translated, it gives CASSAIPQGNSGNTIYF. The chain couples TRBV11-2 to TRBJ1-3; 7 nucleotides align to TRBD1. The junction had 10 bases not matched to a gene; V was cut back by 5 bases and J by 0 bases. CDR1 SGHAT and CDR2 FQNNGV come from the germline V gene. The length of the CDR3 is 17 residues.

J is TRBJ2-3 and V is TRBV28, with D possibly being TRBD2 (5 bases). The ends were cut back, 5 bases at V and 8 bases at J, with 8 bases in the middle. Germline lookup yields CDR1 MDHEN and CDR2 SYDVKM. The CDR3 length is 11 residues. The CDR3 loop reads CASSQRGTQYF. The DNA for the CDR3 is TGTGCCAGCAGTCAACGGGGTACGCAGTATTTT.

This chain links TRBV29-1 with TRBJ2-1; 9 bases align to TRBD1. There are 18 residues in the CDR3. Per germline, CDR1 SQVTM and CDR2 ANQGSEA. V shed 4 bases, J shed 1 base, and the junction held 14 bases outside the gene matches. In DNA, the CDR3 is TGCAGCGTTGCGGGGGTAGGGACAGGGCTTACTTCCTACAATGAGCAGTTCTTC. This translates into CSVAGVGTGLTSYNEQFF.

CDR3 DNA sequence: TGCGCCAGCAGCTTAAATGGCGGTAGCAATCAGCCCCAGCATTTT. Protein product: CASSLNGGSNQPQHF. This rearrangement joins TRBV5-1 to TRBJ1-5; no reliable D call. The CDR3 extends over 15 amino acids. The germline V gene encodes CDR1 SGHRS and CDR2 YFSETQ. V was clipped by 2 bases and J by 0 bases, with 9 bases between them.

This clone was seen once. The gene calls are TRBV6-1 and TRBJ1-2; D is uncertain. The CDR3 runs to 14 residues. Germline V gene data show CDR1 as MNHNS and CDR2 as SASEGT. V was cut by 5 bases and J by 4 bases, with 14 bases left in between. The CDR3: CASSPRRPGYGYTF. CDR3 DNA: TGTGCCAGCAGTCCACGGCGGCCTGGCTATGGCTACACCTTC.

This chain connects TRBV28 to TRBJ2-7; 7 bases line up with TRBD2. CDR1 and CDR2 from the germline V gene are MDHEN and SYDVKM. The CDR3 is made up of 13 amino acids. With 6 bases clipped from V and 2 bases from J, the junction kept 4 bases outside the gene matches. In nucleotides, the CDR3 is TGTGCCAGCAGCCCGAGCGGGACCTACGAGCAGTACTTC. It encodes CASSPSGTYEQYF.

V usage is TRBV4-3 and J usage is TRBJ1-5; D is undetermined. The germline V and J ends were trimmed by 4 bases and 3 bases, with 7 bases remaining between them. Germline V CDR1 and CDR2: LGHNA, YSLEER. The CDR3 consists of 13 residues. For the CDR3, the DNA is TGCGCCAGCAGCCGGCAAGTCAATCAGCCCCAGCATTTT. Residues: CASSRQVNQPQHF.

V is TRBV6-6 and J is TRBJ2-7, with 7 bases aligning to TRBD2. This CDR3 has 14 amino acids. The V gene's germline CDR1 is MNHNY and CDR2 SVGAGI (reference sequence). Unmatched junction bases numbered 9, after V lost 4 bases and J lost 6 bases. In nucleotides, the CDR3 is TGTGCCAGCAGTTTAGCGGGTTCCCCCCGCGAGCAGTACTTC. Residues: CASSLAGSPREQYF.

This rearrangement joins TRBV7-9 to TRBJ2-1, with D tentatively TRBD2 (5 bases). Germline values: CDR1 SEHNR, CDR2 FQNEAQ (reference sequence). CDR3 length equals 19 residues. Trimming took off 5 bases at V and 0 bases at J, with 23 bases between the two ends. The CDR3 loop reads CASSIPLRRRRSSYNEQFF. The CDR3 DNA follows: TGTGCCAGCAGCATCCCCCTTCGGCGGCGGAGGAGCTCCTACAATGAGCAGTTCTTC.

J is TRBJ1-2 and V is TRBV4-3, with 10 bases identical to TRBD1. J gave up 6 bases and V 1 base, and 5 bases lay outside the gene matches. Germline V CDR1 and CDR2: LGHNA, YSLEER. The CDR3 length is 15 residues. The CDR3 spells CASSQAGQGGNGYTF. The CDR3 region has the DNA TGCGCCAGCAGCCAAGCCGGACAGGGGGGGAATGGCTACACCTTC.

The CDR3 DNA sequence: TGTGCCATCAGTGAGCTTCTAGGGACTAGCGGCTACGAGCAGTACTTC. This gives the protein CAISELLGTSGYEQYF. This chain connects TRBV10-3 to TRBJ2-7; 11 bases align to TRBD2. The V and J ends lost 2 bases and 3 bases, in that order; junction bases with no gene match: 6. Germline values: CDR1 ENHRY, CDR2 SYGVKD. This CDR3 has 16 amino acids.

The CDR3 nucleotides are TGTGCCAGCAGCTTCGAGAGCGGAGATCAAGAGACCCAGTACTTC. Its translation: CASSFESGDQETQYF. The chain carries TRBV7-2 and TRBJ2-5; a weak D match, TRBD2 (5 bases). V gave up 3 bases and J gave up 2 bases, with 13 bases separating them. The CDR3 is made up of 15 amino acids. Germline CDR1 SGHTA, CDR2 FQGNSA. Full variable domain (missing parts from reference TRBV7-2 and TRBJ2-5): GAGVSQSPSNKVTEKGKDVELRCDPISGHTALYWYRQSLGQGLEFLIYFQGNSAPDKSGLPSDRFSAERTGGSVSTLTIQRTQQEDSAVYLCASSFESGDQETQYFGPGTRLLVL.

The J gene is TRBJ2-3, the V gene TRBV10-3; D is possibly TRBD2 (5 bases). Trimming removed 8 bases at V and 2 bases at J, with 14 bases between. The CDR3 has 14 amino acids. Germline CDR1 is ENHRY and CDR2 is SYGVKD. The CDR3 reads CAIGGGRVTDTQYF. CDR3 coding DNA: TGTGCCATCGGAGGAGGTCGAGTCACAGATACGCAGTATTTT.

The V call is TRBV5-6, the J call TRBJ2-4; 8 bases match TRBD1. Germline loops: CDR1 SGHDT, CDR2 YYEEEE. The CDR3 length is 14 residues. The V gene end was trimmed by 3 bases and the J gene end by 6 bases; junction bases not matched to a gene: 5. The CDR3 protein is CASSSTGVGNIQYF. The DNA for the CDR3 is TGTGCCAGCAGCTCGACAGGGGTTGGAAACATTCAGTACTTC.

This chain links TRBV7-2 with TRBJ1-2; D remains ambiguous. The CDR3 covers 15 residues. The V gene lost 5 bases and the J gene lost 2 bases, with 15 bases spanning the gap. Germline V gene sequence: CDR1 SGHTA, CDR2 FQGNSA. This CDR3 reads CASSPAPPGNYGYTF. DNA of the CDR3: TGTGCCAGCAGCCCCGCACCCCCGGGGAACTATGGCTACACCTTC.

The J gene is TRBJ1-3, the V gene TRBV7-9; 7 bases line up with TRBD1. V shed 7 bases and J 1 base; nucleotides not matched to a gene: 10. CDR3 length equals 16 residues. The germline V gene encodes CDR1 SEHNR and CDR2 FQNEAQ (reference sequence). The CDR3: CASTKQGISSGNTIYF. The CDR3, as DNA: TGTGCCAGCACCAAACAGGGGATTTCTTCTGGAAACACCATATATTTT.